This passage covers 27 T cell receptor beta chains from one sample sequenced in a study of OX40 agonist ivuxolimab in advanced cancers. Using immunoSEQ multiplex PCR, the repertoire was profiled, and TCRdb retains in-frame clones only, with some absent. The sample holds about 120,000 clones, about 92% seen once. The starting material was CD4+ or CD8+ T cells sorted from blood, obtained in a trial of the OX40 agonist ivuxolimab. The receptors were gathered from an adult with an advanced solid tumor such as melanoma, head and neck, liver or kidney cancer.

Only one count was recorded for this clone. V usage is TRBV9 and J usage is TRBJ2-7; maybe TRBD2 (6 bases). The CDR3 is 16 residues long. The germline gives CDR1 SGDLS, CDR2 YYNGEE. Trimming left V 4 bases short and J 0 bases short, with 17 bases between. CDR3 DNA sequence: TGTGCCAGCAGCCCGGGATTTGAGGGACTCTCCTACGAGCAGTACTTC. This sequence encodes CASSPGFEGLSYEQYF. The variable domain in full, completed from reference TRBV9 and TRBJ2-7, reads DSGVTQTPKHLITATGQRVTLRCSPRSGDLSVYWYQQSLDQGLQFLIQYYNGEERAKGNILERFSAQQFPDLHSELNLSSLELGDSALYFCASSPGFEGLSYEQYFGPGTRLTVT.

Only a few counts were recorded for this clone. The V call is TRBV7-9, the J call TRBJ2-5; maybe TRBD1 (8 bases). The CDR3 is 18 amino acids. Trimming cost V 5 bases and J 1 base, with 23 bases left between them. The germline V gene encodes CDR1 SEHNR and CDR2 FQNEAQ (reference sequence). This chain's CDR3 is CASSPFRGLGGSQETQYF. The DNA for the CDR3 is TGTGCCAGCAGCCCCTTCAGGGGGCTCGGGGGGTCCCAAGAGACCCAGTACTTC.

The J gene is TRBJ2-1, the V gene TRBV15; 9 nucleotides agree with TRBD2. Germline V CDR1 and CDR2: LNHNV, YYDKDF (reference sequence). The CDR3 has 16 amino acids. The V gene end was trimmed by 0 bases and the J gene end by 2 bases; junction bases not matched to a gene: 2. The CDR3 region has the DNA TGTGCCACCAGCAGAGATAGCGGGGGCACCTACAATGAGCAGTTCTTC. It encodes CATSRDSGGTYNEQFF.

The rearrangement links TRBV5-4 to TRBJ2-7; 8 bases fit TRBD2. V lost 2 bases to trimming and J lost 0 bases; unmatched junction nucleotides: 7. Germline loops: CDR1 SGHNT, CDR2 YYREEE (reference sequence). The CDR3 sequence is 16 residues long. CDR3 DNA sequence: TGTGCCAGCAGCTTAGTAGGCGGGGGGCTCTCCTACGAGCAGTACTTC. It encodes CASSLVGGGLSYEQYF.

The rearrangement joins TRBV19 to TRBJ2-7; D gene unclear. The CDR3 totals 15 residues. Germline V gene data show CDR1 as LNHDA and CDR2 as SQIVND (reference sequence). Trimming took 3 bases from V and 4 from J, leaving 16 bases between them. The CDR3, as DNA: TGTGCCAGTAGTATTAATCGGCTAGACAATTACGAGCAGTACTTC. Translated: CASSINRLDNYEQYF.

Note on this clone: This CDR3 is also generated by other DNA sequences in the sample. This sequence joins TRBV7-9 and TRBJ1-5; unclear D gene. The CDR3 runs 14 residues. The V end lost 0 bases, the J end lost 4 bases, and 7 bases lay between the germline ends. Per the germline V gene, CDR1 is SEHNR and CDR2 is FQNEAQ (reference sequence). CDR3 in DNA: TGTGCCAGCAGCTTAGCGCCGGGAAATCAGCCCCAGCATTTT. It yields the protein CASSLAPGNQPQHF.

This clone was detected only a few times. The chain couples TRBV10-1 to TRBJ1-2; tentatively, D is TRBD1 (6 bases). The CDR3 extends over 13 amino acids. The V end was cut by 8 bases, the J end by 3 bases, with 13 bases between. CDR1 is WNHNN, CDR2 SYGVQD, per germline (reference sequence). CDR3 amino acids: CASGEQGYYGYTF. The CDR3 DNA reads as TGCGCCAGCGGGGAACAGGGATACTATGGCTACACCTTC.

The genes are TRBV28 and TRBJ1-1; D ambiguous. The CDR3 length is 13 residues. V lost 6 bases to trimming and J lost 4 bases, with 12 bases between them. In germline, CDR1 is MDHEN, CDR2 SYDVKM. For the CDR3, the DNA is TGTGCCAGCAGCCCTTCTGCAGGCACTGAAGCTTTCTTT. Protein sequence: CASSPSAGTEAFF.

The chain links TRBV2 to TRBJ2-6; 10 bases map to TRBD1. Losses at the gene ends were 8 bases for V and 2 bases for J; bases not matched to a gene: 9. This CDR3 has 17 residues. The germline gives CDR1 SNHLY, CDR2 FYNNEI. This CDR3 reads CASDARDRGTGANVLTF. The CDR3 DNA reads TGTGCCAGCGACGCACGGGACAGGGGAACTGGGGCCAACGTCCTGACTTTC.

This clone was picked up one time. The chain combines TRBV25-1 with TRBJ2-7; possible D gene TRBD2, 6 bases. The V gene's germline CDR1 is MGHDK and CDR2 SYGVNS. The CDR3 runs 15 residues. Deletions cut 3 bases from V and 2 bases from J, with 14 bases between. The CDR3 region has the DNA TGTGCCAGCAGTGACTTGGGACTCAATGCCTACGAGCAGTACTTC. This gives the protein CASSDLGLNAYEQYF.

V gene TRBV5-5 combines with J gene TRBJ2-5; D possibly matches TRBD1 or TRBD2 (5 bases each). The CDR3 totals 15 residues. Germline V gene sequence: CDR1 SGHKS, CDR2 YYEKEE (reference sequence). The V and J ends lost 4 bases and 5 bases respectively, with 18 bases between them. The CDR3 sequence is CASSKFDEGFETQYF. The CDR3 bases are TGTGCCAGCAGCAAGTTCGATGAGGGGTTCGAGACCCAGTACTTC.

This clone was found once. V usage is TRBV7-2 and J usage is TRBJ1-4; possibly TRBD1 for D (5 bases). From germline, CDR1 is SGHTA and CDR2 FQGNSA. The ends were cut back, 1 base at V and 0 bases at J, with 9 bases in the middle. CDR3 length: 16 amino acids. The CDR3 protein is CASSLEPTATNEKLFF. The CDR3 DNA sequence: TGTGCCAGCAGCTTAGAACCGACAGCAACTAATGAAAAACTGTTTTTT.

The CDR3 nucleotides read TGTGCCTGGGACAGGGGGGGTGAGCAGTTCTTC. It specifies CAWDRGGEQFF. The rearrangement joins TRBV30 to TRBJ2-1; 9 nucleotides match TRBD1. Losses at the gene ends were 5 bases for V and 9 bases for J; bases not matched to a gene: 2. The CDR3 consists of 11 residues. Germline V gives CDR1 GTSNPN, CDR2 SVGIG (reference sequence).

This chain connects TRBV10-3 to TRBJ2-1, with 8 bases matching TRBD1. This CDR3 has 13 amino acids. CDR1 and CDR2 from the germline V gene are ENHRY and SYGVKD. V lost 7 bases, J lost 7 bases, and 6 bases stayed unmatched. DNA of the CDR3: TGTGCCATCACCCCCCACAGGGGGAATGAGCAGTTCTTC. It is translated as CAITPHRGNEQFF.

This clone has just a few counts. The V call is TRBV10-3, the J call TRBJ1-5; the match to TRBD1 covers 7 bases. Germline V lookup: CDR1 ENHRY, CDR2 SYGVKD. Trimming removed 4 bases from V and 4 bases from J; junction bases left unmatched: 4. This CDR3 is built from 14 residues. The CDR3 region has the DNA TGTGCCATCAGTGTAACAGGGGAAAATCAGCCCCAGCATTTT. Its protein is CAISVTGENQPQHF.

The chain joins TRBV4-1 to TRBJ2-1, with D possibly being TRBD2 (6 bases). V was cut by 3 bases and J by 9 bases, with 18 bases left in between. Germline assignment: CDR1 MGHRA and CDR2 YSYEKL. The CDR3 covers 15 residues. DNA of the CDR3: TGCGCCAGCAGCCAGCACGTAGAGCGGGTTGCTGAGCAGTTCTTC. This sequence encodes CASSQHVERVAEQFF.

This chain joins TRBV2 and TRBJ1-2; the D gene is possibly TRBD1 (5 bases). The CDR3 has 13 residues. With 4 bases removed from V and 1 base from J, the gap between germline ends came to 7 bases. CDR1 is SNHLY and CDR2 is FYNNEI in the germline V gene. The CDR3 coding sequence is TGTGCCAGCAGTGGGGGGGGTAACTATGGCTACACCTTC. Amino acids: CASSGGGNYGYTF.

This chain uses TRBV5-4 with TRBJ2-7; D is possibly TRBD2 (6 bases). V lost 4 bases to trimming and J lost 6 bases, with 14 bases between them. Per germline, CDR1 SGHNT and CDR2 YYREEE (reference sequence). The CDR3 is 13 amino acids. The chain's CDR3 is CASSQVGRGEQYF. CDR3 nucleotide sequence: TGTGCCAGCAGCCAAGTCGGGAGAGGCGAGCAGTACTTC.

This rearrangement joins TRBV2 to TRBJ1-5; D might be TRBD1 (5 bases). Germline CDR1 SNHLY, CDR2 FYNNEI. The V and J ends lost 1 base and 6 bases respectively, with 13 bases between them. This CDR3 contains 15 residues. This CDR3 is CASSEDRNSAQPQHF. The CDR3 nucleotides are TGTGCCAGCAGTGAAGACAGGAATTCCGCTCAGCCCCAGCATTTT. The full variable domain, its missing parts supplied by reference TRBV2 and TRBJ1-5, is EPEVTQTPSHQVTQMGQEVILRCVPISNHLYFYWYRQILGQKVEFLVSFYNNEISEKSEIFDDQFSVERPDGSNFTLKIRSTKLEDSAMYFCASSEDRNSAQPQHFGDGTRLSIL.

J is TRBJ2-2 and V is TRBV4-2; TRBD1 matches 8 bases. V dropped 4 bases and J dropped 3; count of bases not matched to a gene: 7. CDR3 size: 16 residues. CDR1 LGHNA and CDR2 YNFKEQ come from the germline V gene. The DNA of the CDR3 is TGTGCCAGCAGCCCCTGGACAGGGATGGACACCGGGGAGCTGTTTTTT. It codes for CASSPWTGMDTGELFF.

The chain couples TRBV27 to TRBJ2-7, with 7 nucleotides matching TRBD2. This CDR3 is built from 15 residues. Trimming at V came to 5 bases and at J to 1 base, leaving 8 bases not matched to a gene. Germline CDR1 is MNHEY and CDR2 is SMNVEV (reference sequence). CDR3 amino acids: CASSLDGEGSYEQYF. The DNA of the CDR3 is TGTGCCAGCAGTCTGGACGGGGAGGGGTCCTACGAGCAGTACTTC.

The chain joins TRBV11-3 to TRBJ2-3; TRBD1 aligns across 8 bases. V shed 0 bases, J shed 14 bases, and the junction held 7 bases outside the gene matches. Germline CDR1 and CDR2: SGHNT and YENEEA. This CDR3 is 13 amino acids long. CDR3 DNA sequence: TGTGCCAGCAGCTTAGAGGGGACAGGCGATCGGTATTTT. Its translation is CASSLEGTGDRYF.

The rearrangement links TRBV7-3 to TRBJ2-3; TRBD1 might be the D (5 bases). In germline, CDR1 is SGHTA, CDR2 FQGTGA. The V end lost 0 bases, the J end lost 4 bases, and 11 bases lay between the germline ends. The CDR3 is 15 amino acids. The CDR3 nucleotides read TGTGCCAGCAGCTTAACGATTCAGGGCTCAGATACGCAGTATTTT. Translation gives CASSLTIQGSDTQYF.

Only one count was recorded for this clone. The chain employs TRBV7-9 and TRBJ1-5; 7 bases match TRBD1. Trimming at V came to 5 bases and at J to 6 bases, leaving 10 bases not matched to a gene. CDR3 size: 15 residues. CDR1 is SEHNR and CDR2 is FQNEAQ in the germline V gene (reference sequence). DNA of the CDR3: TGTGCCAGCAGCCAATTCAGGGACAGCTCTCAGCCCCAGCATTTT. Translation gives CASSQFRDSSQPQHF.

V is TRBV4-3 and J is TRBJ1-1; perhaps TRBD1 as D (6 bases). Deletions cut 11 bases from V and 0 bases from J, with 16 bases between. The V gene's germline CDR1 is LGHNA and CDR2 YSLEER. The CDR3 is made up of 14 amino acids. The DNA for the CDR3 is TGCGCCTCCGCCCCGGGACACCTGAACACTGAAGCTTTCTTT. Its protein is CASAPGHLNTEAFF.

This clone was detected once. The rearrangement joins TRBV2 to TRBJ1-2; D possibly corresponds to TRBD1 (6 bases). CDR1 and CDR2 (germline): SNHLY, FYNNEI. CDR3 length equals 15 residues. V dropped 7 bases and J dropped 8 bases, with 23 bases sitting between them. CDR3: CASNVMTGLSMGYTF. DNA for the CDR3: TGTGCCAGCAACGTTATGACAGGTCTATCTATGGGCTACACCTTC.

The chain carries TRBV27 and TRBJ2-1; D unresolved. The CDR3 has 13 residues. Deletions cut 1 base from V and 6 bases from J, with 7 bases between. CDR1 is MNHEY, CDR2 SMNVEV, per germline (reference sequence). This CDR3 is CASSLYQINEQFF. The CDR3 DNA sequence: TGTGCCAGCAGTTTATATCAGATCAATGAGCAGTTCTTC.